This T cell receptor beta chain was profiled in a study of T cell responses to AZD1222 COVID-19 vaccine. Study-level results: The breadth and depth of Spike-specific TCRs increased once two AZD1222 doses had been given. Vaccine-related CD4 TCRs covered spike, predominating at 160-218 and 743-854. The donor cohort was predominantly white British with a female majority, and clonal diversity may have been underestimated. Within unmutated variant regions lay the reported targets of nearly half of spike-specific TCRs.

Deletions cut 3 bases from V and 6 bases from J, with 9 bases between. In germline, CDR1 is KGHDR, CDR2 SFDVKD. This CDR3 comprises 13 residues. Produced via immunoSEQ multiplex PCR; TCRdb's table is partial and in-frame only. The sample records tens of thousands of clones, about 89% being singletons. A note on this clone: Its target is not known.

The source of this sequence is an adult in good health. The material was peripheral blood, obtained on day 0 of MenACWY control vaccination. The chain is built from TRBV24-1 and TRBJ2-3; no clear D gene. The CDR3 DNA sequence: TGTGCCACCAGTGATGTTACCATTGATACGCAGTATTTT. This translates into CATSDVTIDTQYF.